This is a list of T cell receptor beta chains from one sample in a study of vaccination and CD4 T cells after COVID-19. Via MiXCR, TCRdb re-called the PCR reads, giving one row per CDR3 protein. The repertoire holds tens of thousands of distinct CDR3 sequences, with roughly a third as singletons. Their target antigens are unknown. Sequences were derived from CD4+ T cells from blood, cultured in vitro, sampled about 7 months after SARS-CoV-2 vaccination. These TCRs come from a human donor who had recovered from COVID-19. Each CDR3 is given with its conserved first and last residue. A D gene is named only where the DNA matches it firmly. Rows give clone size only sometimes, using once, few, many, or a class for an expanded clone.

v_gene	abundance	j_gene	d_gene	len	CDR3aa	CDR3nt
TRBV19	once	TRBJ1-5	TRBD1	16	CASSIFGTGGRNPQHF	TGTGCCAGTAGTATCTTTGGGACAGGGGGCCGAAATCCCCAGCATTTT
TRBV21-1	few	TRBJ2-1	-	12	CAITSGRNEQFF	TGTGCCATCACTAGCGGGAGGAATGAGCAGTTCTTC
TRBV7-2	-	TRBJ2-1	-	17	CASSFRGAQSSYNEQFF	TGTGCCAGCAGCTTTAGGGGCGCCCAAAGCTCCTACAATGAGCAGTTCTTC
TRBV6-1	few	TRBJ1-2	-	13	CASRTQGPYGYTF	TGTGCCAGCAGAACTCAGGGCCCCTATGGCTACACCTTC
TRBV7-2	-	TRBJ2-7	TRBD1	14	CASSFDRGRLEQYF	TGTGCCAGCAGCTTTGACAGGGGGCGCCTCGAGCAGTACTTC
TRBV6-2/TRBV6-3	-	TRBJ2-7	-	13	CASSPTEPGEQYF	TGTGCCAGCAGCCCAACGGAGCCGGGCGAGCAGTACTTC
TRBV7-9	few	TRBJ1-6	TRBD1	13	CASGGQNNSPLHF	TGTGCCAGCGGGGGACAGAATAATTCACCCCTCCACTTT
TRBV20-1	few	TRBJ2-1	TRBD2	16	CSARDRGGSSYNEQFF	TGCAGTGCTAGAGATCGGGGCGGGAGTTCCTACAATGAGCAGTTCTTC
TRBV6-1	-	TRBJ1-2	TRBD1	15	CASSLDREKVHGYTF	TGTGCCAGCAGTCTCGACAGGGAAAAAGTCCATGGCTACACCTTC
TRBV28	-	TRBJ2-3	TRBD2	17	CASSSPGLADLTDTQYF	TGTGCCAGCAGTTCACCGGGACTAGCGGATCTGACGGATACGCAGTATTTT
TRBV20-1	few	TRBJ2-2	TRBD1	14	CSARRGRNTGELFF	TGCAGTGCTAGGAGGGGGCGGAACACCGGGGAGCTGTTTTTT
TRBV28	few	TRBJ2-3	-	14	CASRRTRSTDTQYF	TGTGCCAGCAGGAGGACACGCAGCACAGATACGCAGTATTTT
TRBV10-2	once	TRBJ1-2	TRBD1	15	CASRNPGQTNYGYTF	TGCGCCAGCAGAAACCCGGGACAGACTAACTATGGCTACACCTTC
TRBV20-1	few	TRBJ2-5	-	15	CSARDGGESLETQYF	TGCAGTGCTAGAGATGGGGGAGAATCCCTCGAGACCCAGTACTTC
TRBV7-2	few	TRBJ2-5	-	16	CASSSGLGAPEETQYF	TGTGCCAGCAGCTCAGGGTTGGGAGCACCTGAAGAGACCCAGTACTTC
TRBV20-1	few	TRBJ2-3	-	12	CSARPREVGQYF	TGCAGTGCTAGGCCTAGGGAGGTGGGGCAGTATTTT
TRBV6-2/TRBV6-3	-	TRBJ2-7	-	13	CASSYPQGSEQYF	TGTGCCAGCAGTTACCCACAGGGATCCGAGCAGTACTTC
TRBV20-1	few	TRBJ2-7	-	16	CSASTGRALSNYEQYF	TGCAGTGCTAGCACAGGTCGGGCTCTCTCGAACTACGAGCAGTACTTC
TRBV7-2	few	TRBJ2-3	-	17	CASSLVGGGSPTDTQYF	TGTGCCAGCAGCTTAGTGGGTGGCGGATCCCCCACAGATACGCAGTATTTT
TRBV7-8	-	TRBJ2-3	-	14	CASSFPAFSDTQYF	TGTGCCAGCAGCTTCCCAGCCTTTTCGGATACGCAGTATTTT
TRBV20-1	few	TRBJ2-5	TRBD2	13	CSAAYSGGETQYF	TGCAGTGCTGCCTACTCGGGGGGGGAGACCCAGTACTTC
TRBV10-2	-	TRBJ2-7	TRBD1	15	CASSLRGTGVYEQYF	TGCGCCAGCAGTCTTAGGGGGACAGGGGTGTACGAGCAGTACTTC
TRBV7-2	-	TRBJ2-1	-	15	CASSFLPIKRNEQFF	TGTGCCAGCAGCTTTCTCCCGATCAAGAGGAATGAGCAGTTCTTC
TRBV6-4	few	TRBJ1-2	-	12	CASDRILYGYTF	TGTGCCAGCGACAGGATCCTCTATGGCTACACCTTC